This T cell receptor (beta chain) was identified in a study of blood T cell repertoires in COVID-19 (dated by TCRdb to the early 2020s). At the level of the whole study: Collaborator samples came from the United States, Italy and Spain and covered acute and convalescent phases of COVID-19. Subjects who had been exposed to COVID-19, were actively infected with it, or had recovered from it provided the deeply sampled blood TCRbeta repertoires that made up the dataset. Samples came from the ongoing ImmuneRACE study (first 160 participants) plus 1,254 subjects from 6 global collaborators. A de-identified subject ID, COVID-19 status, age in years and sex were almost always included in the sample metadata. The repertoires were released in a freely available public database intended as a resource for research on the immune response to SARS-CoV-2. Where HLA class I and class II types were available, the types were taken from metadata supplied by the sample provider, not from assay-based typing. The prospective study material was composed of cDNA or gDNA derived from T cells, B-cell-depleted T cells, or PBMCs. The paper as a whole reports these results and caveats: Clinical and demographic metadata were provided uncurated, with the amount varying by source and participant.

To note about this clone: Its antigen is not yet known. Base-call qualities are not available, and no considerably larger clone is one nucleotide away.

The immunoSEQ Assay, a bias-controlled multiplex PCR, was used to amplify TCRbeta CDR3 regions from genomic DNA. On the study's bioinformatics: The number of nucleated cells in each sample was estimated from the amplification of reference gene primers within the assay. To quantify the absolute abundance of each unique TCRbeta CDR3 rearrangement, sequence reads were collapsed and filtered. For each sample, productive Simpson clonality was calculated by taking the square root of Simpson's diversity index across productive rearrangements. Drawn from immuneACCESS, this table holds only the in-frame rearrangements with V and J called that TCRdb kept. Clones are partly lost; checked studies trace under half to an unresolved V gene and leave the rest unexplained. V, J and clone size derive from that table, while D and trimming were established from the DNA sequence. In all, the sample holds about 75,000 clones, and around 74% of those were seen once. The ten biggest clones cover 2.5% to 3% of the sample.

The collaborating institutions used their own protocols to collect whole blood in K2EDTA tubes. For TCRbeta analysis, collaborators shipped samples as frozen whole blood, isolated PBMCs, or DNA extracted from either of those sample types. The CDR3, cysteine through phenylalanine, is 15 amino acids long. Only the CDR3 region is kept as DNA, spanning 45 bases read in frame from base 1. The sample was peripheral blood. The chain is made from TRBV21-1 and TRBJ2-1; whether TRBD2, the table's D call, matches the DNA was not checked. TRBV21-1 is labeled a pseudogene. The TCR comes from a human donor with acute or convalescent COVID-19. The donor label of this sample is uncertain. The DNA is TGTGCCAGCAGCAATGCGGGGGAGGTGTACAATGAGCAGTTCTTC. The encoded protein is CASSNAGEVYNEQFF.